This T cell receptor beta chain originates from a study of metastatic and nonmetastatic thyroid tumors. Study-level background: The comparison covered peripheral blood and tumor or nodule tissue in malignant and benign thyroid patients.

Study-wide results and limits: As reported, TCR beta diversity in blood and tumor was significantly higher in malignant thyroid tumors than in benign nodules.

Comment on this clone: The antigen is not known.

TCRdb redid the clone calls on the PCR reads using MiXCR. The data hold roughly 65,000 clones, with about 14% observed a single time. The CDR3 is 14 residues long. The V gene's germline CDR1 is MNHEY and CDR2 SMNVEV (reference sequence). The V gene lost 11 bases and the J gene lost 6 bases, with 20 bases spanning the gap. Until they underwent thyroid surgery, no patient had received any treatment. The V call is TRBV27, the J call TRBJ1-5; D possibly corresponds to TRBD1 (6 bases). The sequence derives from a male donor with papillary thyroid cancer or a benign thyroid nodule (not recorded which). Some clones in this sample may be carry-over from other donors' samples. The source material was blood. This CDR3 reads CADSLQQGGQPQHF. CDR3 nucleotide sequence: TGTGCCGACAGTTTACAACAGGGTGGTCAGCCCCAGCATTTT.